This T cell receptor (beta chain) was captured in a study of T cell repertoires in cytomegalovirus infection. The wider study: Matching HLA type, along with CMV infection, was indicated by public TCR beta signatures.

This clonotype was detected a few times. Its antigen is not known. TCRdb re-called the reads with MiXCR, one entry per CDR3 protein. The table shows fewer than 550,000 distinct CDR3 sequences, with around 27% occurring only once. Study conclusions and caveats: Ex vivo, HLA-C-restricted CMV-specific TCR beta clonotypes prevailed over the rest of the response.

From germline, CDR1 is MNHEY and CDR2 SMNVEV (reference sequence). V lost 2 bases and J 4 bases, leaving 20 bases between the germline ends. CDR3 size: 17 residues. V usage is TRBV27 and J usage is TRBJ1-1, with a tentative D call TRBD1 (6 bases). The origin of this receptor is a human donor in good health (CMV status not recorded). Some clones in this sample may be carry-over from other donors' samples. The sequencing sample was made of PBMCs. CDR3 nucleotides: TGTGCCAGCAGTTTACCGCCGACCGACAGGCCGGGCACTGAAGCTTTCTTT. Protein: CASSLPPTDRPGTEAFF.